A single sample is the source of the 28 T cell receptor beta chains below, sequenced in a study of T cell responses to AZD1222 COVID-19 vaccine (dated by TCRdb to about 2021). Library method: the immunoSEQ multiplex PCR assay. The immuneACCESS repertoire file appears here via TCRdb, limited to in-frame rearrangements. These files lack a portion of the clones; in checked studies, under half of the deficit traces to unresolved V genes, and the cause of the others is not known. The sample table contains roughly 120,000 clones; only one count was recorded for 92% of them. Approximately 7.9% of the sample is in the top ten clones. According to the study, the label for this sample's time point signals: about 28 days (+/-7) after the second vaccine dose. The specimen was peripheral blood, collected 28 days after the second AZD1222 dose. These receptors all come from an adult who received the AZD1222 COVID-19 vaccine.

The genes are TRBV28 and TRBJ2-7; D is unresolved. V lost 6 bases to trimming and J lost 2 bases, with 14 bases between them. Looked up from germline, CDR1 is MDHEN and CDR2 is SYDVKM. The CDR3 runs to 14 residues. The CDR3 sequence: CASRTFRSTYEQYF. Here the CDR3 DNA reads TGTGCCAGCAGAACCTTTCGATCAACCTACGAGCAGTACTTC.

A note on this clone: At one of its ends the junction is not consistent with the germline gene, which may arise from a read error. J is TRBJ2-3 and V is TRBV27; 10 nucleotides align to TRBD1. The CDR3 runs to 12 residues. Germline CDR1 reads MNHEY; CDR2 reads SMNVEV (reference sequence). The CDR3: CASRQSGQGFTF. In nucleotides, the CDR3 is TGTGCCAGCAGGCAATCGGGACAGGGGTTTACTTTT.

The chain is built from TRBV28 and TRBJ2-7; 8 bases are shared with TRBD2. This CDR3 spans 15 amino acids. V was pared by 6 bases and J by 5 bases, with 12 bases of the junction left unmatched. In germline, CDR1 is MDHEN, CDR2 SYDVKM. The DNA for the CDR3 is TGTGCCAGCAGGATAACAGGACTAGCTTCAGACGAGCAGTACTTC. Amino acids: CASRITGLASDEQYF.

The chain joins TRBV11-2 to TRBJ2-1; 16 bases map to TRBD2. V trimming: 5 bases; J trimming: 4 bases; junction bases outside the gene matches: 11. Germline loops: CDR1 SGHAT, CDR2 FQNNGV. This CDR3 is built from 19 residues. The CDR3 sequence: CASSRTPGLAGGPYNEQFF. For the CDR3, the DNA is TGTGCCAGCAGCCGGACTCCGGGACTAGCGGGAGGGCCTTACAATGAGCAGTTCTTC.

The rearrangement joins TRBV28 to TRBJ2-5, with 8 bases aligning to TRBD2. There are 15 residues in the CDR3. The V segment lost 4 bases and the J segment 2 bases; nucleotides outside the gene matches: 6. CDR1 and CDR2 (germline): MDHEN, SYDVKM. CDR3 nucleotide sequence: TGTGCCAGCAGTTCGCCCGGACTAGCACAAGAGACCCAGTACTTC. Residues: CASSSPGLAQETQYF.

The chain combines TRBV5-1 with TRBJ1-1; 10 bases line up with TRBD1. This CDR3 contains 17 residues. V gave up 4 bases and J gave up 5 bases; unmatched junction bases: 14. From germline, CDR1 is SGHRS and CDR2 YFSETQ. The CDR3 region is CASSPSGTGVMGTEAFF. The CDR3 nucleotides are TGCGCCAGCAGCCCCTCCGGGACAGGGGTTATGGGGACTGAAGCTTTCTTT.

The rearrangement uses TRBV19 and TRBJ2-7; D remains ambiguous. The germline V gene has CDR1 LNHDA and CDR2 SQIVND (reference sequence). Trimming left V 8 bases short and J 2 bases short, with 22 bases between. This CDR3 is built from 16 residues. The CDR3 DNA sequence: TGTGCCAGTGGCTCCGGTTGGGCAGTAGGGACCTACGAGCAGTACTTC. It yields the protein CASGSGWAVGTYEQYF.

This clone has a single count. The J gene is TRBJ2-1, the V gene TRBV6-5; 9 bases are shared with TRBD2. CDR3 length equals 16 residues. CDR1 is MNHEY, CDR2 SVGAGI, per germline. V dropped 2 bases and J dropped 4; count of bases not matched to a gene: 6. CDR3 loop: CASSYRGLAGYNEQFF. The CDR3 bases are TGTGCCAGCAGTTACCGTGGGCTAGCGGGGTACAATGAGCAGTTCTTC.

This chain links TRBV18 with TRBJ1-1; no reliable D call. The CDR3 contains 14 residues. Germline V gives CDR1 KGHSH, CDR2 LQKENI. The ends were cut back, 3 bases at V and 3 bases at J, with 11 bases in the middle. CDR3 sequence reads: CASSPSRWDTEAFF. CDR3 DNA sequence: TGTGCCAGCTCACCGAGTAGGTGGGACACTGAAGCTTTCTTT.

This clone was seen just once. The chain recombines TRBV9 with TRBJ1-6; TRBD1 is a possible D gene (5 bases). The germline gives CDR1 SGDLS, CDR2 YYNGEE. The CDR3 has 15 amino acids. Trimming took off 3 bases at V and 10 bases at J, with 17 bases between the two ends. The CDR3 spells CASSAAGSGLSPLHF. CDR3 sequence (DNA): TGTGCCAGCAGCGCCGCCGGGTCAGGGCTATCACCCCTCCACTTT. Based on the CDR3 plus reference TRBV9 and TRBJ1-6, the full variable domain is DSGVTQTPKHLITATGQRVTLRCSPRSGDLSVYWYQQSLDQGLQFLIQYYNGEERAKGNILERFSAQQFPDLHSELNLSSLELGDSALYFCASSAAGSGLSPLHFGNGTRLTVT.

The chain employs TRBV4-1 and TRBJ2-7; D perhaps matches TRBD2 (6 bases). Looked up from germline, CDR1 is MGHRA and CDR2 is YSYEKL. The germline V and J ends were trimmed by 4 bases and 3 bases, with 13 bases remaining between them. The CDR3 spans 14 residues. This CDR3 is CASSLPGLLYEQYF. CDR3 sequence (DNA): TGCGCCAGCAGCCTACCGGGACTTCTCTACGAGCAGTACTTC.

This chain joins TRBV6-4 and TRBJ1-4; D is possibly TRBD1 (6 bases). Trimming took off 6 bases at V and 5 bases at J, with 19 bases between the two ends. The CDR3 sequence is 16 residues long. Germline assignment: CDR1 MRHNA and CDR2 SNTAGT. As DNA, the CDR3 is TGTGCCAGCAGAGCTTCGCCCGGGACACAGAATGAAAAACTGTTTTTT. Translated: CASRASPGTQNEKLFF.

The V and J genes are TRBV18 and TRBJ1-2; possible D gene TRBD1, 5 bases. V dropped 8 bases and J dropped 4 bases, with 11 bases sitting between them. Per the germline V gene, CDR1 is KGHSH and CDR2 is LQKENI. The CDR3 is 12 residues long. The CDR3 region has the DNA TGTGCCAGCAATCAGGGAGCCTATGGCTACACCTTC. Translation: CASNQGAYGYTF. Filled out from reference TRBV18 and TRBJ1-2, the complete variable domain reads NAGVMQNPRHLVRRRGQEARLRCSPMKGHSHVYWYRQLPEEGLKFMVYLQKENIIDESGMPKERFSAEFPKEGPSILRIQQVVRGDSAAYFCASNQGAYGYTFGSGTRLTVV.

Concerning this clone itself: Other DNA sequences in this specimen translate into the identical CDR3. This CDR3 reads CASSLAGGRNTEAFF. In DNA form, the CDR3 reads TGCGCCAGCAGCTTGGCAGGGGGGAGGAACACTGAAGCTTTCTTT. The chain combines TRBV5-1 with TRBJ1-1; 7 bases map to TRBD1. The CDR3 spans 15 residues. From germline, CDR1 is SGHRS and CDR2 YFSETQ. The V and J ends lost 0 bases and 1 base, in that order; junction bases with no gene match: 3. The full variable domain, completed using reference TRBV5-1 and TRBJ1-1, is KAGVTQTPRYLIKTRGQQVTLSCSPISGHRSVSWYQQTPGQGLQFLFEYFSETQRNKGNFPGRFSGRQFSNSRSEMNVSTLELGDSALYLCASSLAGGRNTEAFFGQGTRLTVV.

The chain joins TRBV19 to TRBJ2-7; perhaps TRBD2 as D (7 bases). The CDR3 extends over 12 amino acids. The germline V gene has CDR1 LNHDA and CDR2 SQIVND (reference sequence). V dropped 6 bases and J dropped 3 bases, with 9 bases sitting between them. CDR3 loop: CASSGGLYEQYF. The CDR3 DNA sequence: TGTGCCAGTAGCGGGGGGCTCTACGAGCAGTACTTC.

The chain links TRBV6-5 to TRBJ1-2; no clear D. This CDR3 region has 12 residues. V shed 6 bases and J shed 4 bases, with 9 bases lying between them. Germline lookup yields CDR1 MNHEY and CDR2 SVGAGI. The CDR3 here is CASSSSSYGYTF. CDR3 nucleotide sequence: TGTGCCAGCAGCTCATCGAGCTATGGCTACACCTTC.

The rearrangement uses TRBV4-2 and TRBJ2-1; D is unresolved. Per the germline V gene, CDR1 is LGHNA and CDR2 is YNFKEQ. The CDR3 is 15 residues long. Trimming removed 4 bases at V and 7 bases at J, with 17 bases between. As DNA, the CDR3 is TGTGCCAGCAGCCCGAAAATTATCACAGTTAATGAGCAGTTCTTC. Translated: CASSPKIITVNEQFF.

This chain links TRBV9 with TRBJ2-7; 8 bases match TRBD1. Germline trimming cut 4 bases from V and 4 bases from J; bases unmatched to any gene: 7. Per the germline V gene, CDR1 is SGDLS and CDR2 is YYNGEE. The CDR3 has 14 residues. The DNA for the CDR3 is TGTGCCAGCAGCCCCGGACAGGGTGGATACGAGCAGTACTTC. Protein sequence: CASSPGQGGYEQYF. The complete variable domain, with remaining parts taken from reference TRBV9 and TRBJ2-7, reads DSGVTQTPKHLITATGQRVTLRCSPRSGDLSVYWYQQSLDQGLQFLIQYYNGEERAKGNILERFSAQQFPDLHSELNLSSLELGDSALYFCASSPGQGGYEQYFGPGTRLTVT.

The chain joins TRBV27 to TRBJ2-1; no clear D gene. The germline V and J ends were trimmed by 6 bases and 0 bases, with 15 bases remaining between them. Germline CDR1 MNHEY, CDR2 SMNVEV (reference sequence). The CDR3 sequence is 16 residues long. The DNA of the CDR3 is TGTGCCAGCAGCCCGACTCGGATGGGCTCCTACAATGAGCAGTTCTTC. This sequence encodes CASSPTRMGSYNEQFF.

A note on this clone: The junction departs from germline at one end; a sequencing error may be responsible. The chain employs TRBV5-1 and TRBJ1-5; 9 bases are a match to TRBD1. The germline gives CDR1 SGHRS, CDR2 YFSETQ. CDR3 size: 15 residues. This CDR3 is CASGLAGTGQQPQHF. In DNA, the CDR3 is TGCGCCAGCGGCTTGGCCGGGACAGGGCAACAGCCCCAGCATTTT.

The chain is built from TRBV19 and TRBJ1-1; a weak D match, TRBD1 (5 bases). CDR1 and CDR2 from the germline V gene are LNHDA and SQIVND (reference sequence). This CDR3 has 16 amino acids. Between the trimmed V and J ends, which lost 0 bases and 0 bases, there was a span of 11 bases. CDR3 protein: CASSIDLRGMNTEAFF. The CDR3 bases are TGTGCCAGTAGTATAGATCTTCGGGGGATGAACACTGAAGCTTTCTTT.

The chain recombines TRBV4-2 with TRBJ2-2, with D possibly being TRBD1 or TRBD2 (5 bases each). In germline, CDR1 is LGHNA, CDR2 YNFKEQ. The CDR3 has 15 amino acids. Trimming shortened V by 4 bases and J by 4 bases, and 13 bases separated the two germline ends. The CDR3 DNA reads as TGTGCCAGCAGCCCCTTGGGGACCGGCACCGGGGAGCTGTTTTTT. Translation: CASSPLGTGTGELFF.

The V and J genes are TRBV6-5 and TRBJ1-4, with 8 nucleotides matching TRBD1. CDR3 length: 14 amino acids. Germline CDR1 reads MNHEY; CDR2 reads SVGAGI. The trim removed 4 bases at V and 8 bases at J, leaving 6 bases unmatched. CDR3 in DNA: TGTGCCAGCAGTTGGGGGACAGGCGGGGAAAAACTGTTTTTT. Translating gives CASSWGTGGEKLFF.

In this sample, this clone turned up a few times. The chain uses TRBV5-1 and TRBJ1-4; D possibly corresponds to TRBD1 (6 bases). Per germline, CDR1 SGHRS and CDR2 YFSETQ. Trimming shortened V by 5 bases and J by 0 bases, and 11 bases separated the two germline ends. CDR3 length equals 15 residues. In DNA form, the CDR3 reads TGCGCCAGCAGACGGGACACAGCAACTAATGAAAAACTGTTTTTT. It specifies CASRRDTATNEKLFF.

This chain joins TRBV11-2 and TRBJ1-4; D is perhaps TRBD1 (5 bases). Germline assignment: CDR1 SGHAT and CDR2 FQNNGV. The CDR3 contains 13 residues. Trimming shortened V by 5 bases and J by 8 bases, and 12 bases separated the two germline ends. The CDR3 coding sequence is TGTGCCAGCAGCCCCCAGGGAGACGAAAAACTGTTTTTT. It translates to CASSPQGDEKLFF.

This chain connects TRBV28 to TRBJ1-4; D is undetermined. The germline V gene encodes CDR1 MDHEN and CDR2 SYDVKM. V lost 2 bases to trimming and J lost 8 bases, with 12 bases between them. There are 14 residues in the CDR3. The CDR3 nucleotides read TGTGCCAGCAGTTTACTGGTACTACCGGAAAAACTGTTTTTT. Its protein product is CASSLLVLPEKLFF.

The gene calls are TRBV10-3 and TRBJ2-5; 9 bases fit TRBD2. V gave up 6 bases and J gave up 0 bases; unmatched junction bases: 8. Germline V CDR1 and CDR2: ENHRY, SYGVKD. The CDR3 loop spans 16 amino acids. The CDR3 loop reads CAISEGREGDQETQYF. The CDR3 nucleotides read TGTGCCATCAGCGAAGGGCGGGAGGGGGACCAAGAGACCCAGTACTTC.

To note about this clone: Different DNA sequences within this sample yield the same CDR3. The chain couples TRBV12-3 or TRBV12-4 to TRBJ1-6, with D unresolved. The ends were cut back, 3 bases at V and 10 bases at J, with 7 bases in the middle. The CDR3 is 12 amino acids. The CDR3 sequence: CASSFSNSPLHF. Here the CDR3 DNA reads TGTGCCAGCAGTTTTAGTAACTCACCCCTCCACTTT.